The rows below give T cell receptor beta chains drawn from one sample of a study of blood T cell repertoires in COVID-19. Data came from immunoSEQ multiplex PCR; TCRdb stores just in-frame clones and leaves some out. The sample contains about 150,000 clones, about nine tenths of which appear only once. Sequenced: peripheral blood. These receptors were obtained from a woman aged 60-75 years with active or convalescent COVID-19. CDR3s include the opening cysteine and the closing phenylalanine or tryptophan. The order of the fields is D gene, V gene, J gene, clone size, CDR3 protein, CDR3 DNA. D genes are given only for firm matches. The size of a clone is reported for some rows only, either as once, few or many, or as a class for expanded clones.

TRBD1,TRBV5-1,TRBJ1-6,.,CASSLGVGAGTGNSPLHF,TGCGCCAGCAGCCTTGGGGTTGGGGCCGGGACAGGGAATTCACCCCTCCACTTT
TRBD1,TRBV5-1,TRBJ2-4,.,CASSLVGQGANLAKNIQYF,TGCGCCAGCAGCTTGGTAGGGCAGGGGGCGAATTTGGCCAAAAACATTCAGTACTTC
.,TRBV5-8,TRBJ2-1,.,CASSLASSSSYNEQFF,TGTGCCAGCAGCTTGGCCTCCTCGAGCTCCTACAATGAGCAGTTCTTC
.,TRBV19,TRBJ2-2,.,CASSPRDFTGELFF,TGTGCCAGTAGCCCCCGGGACTTTACCGGGGAGCTGTTTTTT
TRBD1,TRBV4-3,TRBJ1-3,.,CASSQDNGQGKNTIYF,TGCGCCAGCAGCCAAGATAACGGACAGGGAAAAAACACCATATATTTT
TRBD1,TRBV4-1,TRBJ2-7,once,CASRRDRGSYEQYF,TGCGCCAGCCGCCGGGACAGGGGGTCCTACGAGCAGTACTTC
TRBD2,TRBV19,TRBJ2-1,.,CASNSLGLAGRNEQFF,TGTGCCAGTAACAGCCTGGGACTAGCGGGGAGGAATGAGCAGTTCTTC
TRBD2,TRBV5-1,TRBJ2-3,.,CASSPWASGGGITDTQYF,TGCGCCAGCAGCCCCTGGGCTAGCGGGGGAGGCATCACAGATACGCAGTATTTT
.,TRBV7-9,TRBJ1-2,.,CASSLQGSGGYTF,TGTGCCAGCAGCCTCCAGGGGAGCGGAGGCTACACCTTC
.,TRBV4-1,TRBJ1-1,.,CASSQDTQAATEAFF,TGCGCCAGCAGCCAAGATACACAGGCCGCCACTGAAGCTTTCTTT
.,TRBV7-9,TRBJ1-2,.,CASSLGSRGYTF,TGTGCCAGCAGCCTGGGGTCACGGGGATACACCTTC
.,TRBV7-2,TRBJ1-5,.,CASSLDPGGQPQHF,TGTGCCAGCAGCTTAGATCCGGGGGGCCAGCCCCAGCATTTT
.,TRBV5-6,TRBJ2-7,.,CASSLYRAEQYF,TGTGCCAGCAGCCTTTACAGGGCCGAGCAGTACTTC
.,TRBV19,TRBJ1-3,once,CASSLDISSGNTIYF,TGTGCCAGTAGCCTCGACATCAGCTCTGGAAACACCATATATTTT
TRBD1,TRBV10-2,TRBJ2-2,few,CASSEAGTGTGELFF,TGCGCCAGCAGTGAAGCCGGGACAGGGACCGGGGAGCTGTTTTTT
.,TRBV18,TRBJ1-1,once,CASSPFEYGYTEAFF,TGTGCCAGCTCACCGTTTGAGTACGGTTACACTGAAGCTTTCTTT
.,TRBV6-5,TRBJ1-1,.,CASSYSARGNTEAFF,TGTGCCAGCAGTTATTCGGCCCGGGGGAACACTGAAGCTTTCTTT
.,TRBV7-2,TRBJ2-1,.,CASSTRTGGRFF,TGTGCCAGCAGCACCAGGACAGGAGGGAGGTTCTTC
.,TRBV6-5,TRBJ1-5,.,CASTEGRFNQPQHF,TGTGCCAGCACCGAGGGCCGGTTCAATCAGCCCCAGCATTTT
.,TRBV6-5,TRBJ1-1,few,CASSYSGHMNTEAFF,TGTGCCAGCAGTTACTCGGGACACATGAACACTGAAGCTTTCTTT
.,TRBV7-3,TRBJ2-6,.,CASSLAGATTSGANVLTF,TGTGCCAGCAGCTTAGCGGGGGCAACGACCTCTGGGGCCAACGTCCTGACTTTC
.,TRBV18,TRBJ1-4,.,CASSRSGGTNEKLFF,TGTGCCAGCTCGCGATCCGGCGGAACTAATGAAAAACTGTTTTTT